The 27 T cell receptor beta chains below all came from one sample that was sequenced in a study of prognosis after radiotherapy for stage I lung cancer. Amplicons of TCR beta CDR3 were generated from genomic DNA by two-round multiplex PCR. With primers specific to each TRBV and TRBJ gene, the first-round PCR was performed. TCRdb independently ran MiXCR on the multiplex PCR reads; one entry per CDR3 protein. The sample consists of 59,000 or so distinct CDR3 sequences, about a quarter of them appearing once. The sequences come from PBMCs, collected before or after stereotactic body radiation therapy (not recorded which). Source of these receptors: a donor over 45 with non-small cell lung cancer.

This clonotype was found many times. V and J are TRBV20-1 and TRBJ1-2, with D perhaps TRBD1 (5 bases). V was pared by 0 bases and J by 4 bases, with 12 bases between. This CDR3 is 14 amino acids long. Germline CDR1 DFQATT, CDR2 SNEGSKA (reference sequence). CDR3 protein: CSARDRGLSYGYTF. CDR3 sequence (DNA): TGCAGTGCTAGAGATCGGGGCCTAAGCTATGGCTACACCTTC.

Worth noting for this clonotype: A read error is possible here, since a much larger clone lies one base away. In DNA form, the CDR3 reads TGCAGCGCCCGTACAGGGACAGCAACTAATGAAAAACTGTTTTTT. Translation: CSARTGTATNEKLFF. The V gene is TRBV29-1, the J gene TRBJ1-4, with 7 bases identical to TRBD1. The CDR3 has 15 amino acids. Germline CDR1 is SQVTM and CDR2 is ANQGSEA. The junction had 8 bases not matched to a gene; V was cut back by 7 bases and J by 0 bases.

This clonotype was seen a few times. This may arise from a read error, as a much more abundant clone is one base away. This sequence joins TRBV25-1 and TRBJ1-1; a possible D gene is TRBD1 (5 bases). The CDR3 length is 13 residues. Per germline, CDR1 MGHDK and CDR2 SYGVNS. The CDR3 DNA reads TGTGCCAGCAGAGGTAACCCGGGGACTGAAGATTTCTTT. Its translation is CASRGNPGTEDFF.

This clonotype was seen many times. This sequence joins TRBV28 and TRBJ1-2; D might be TRBD1 (6 bases). V was shortened by 6 bases and J by 10 bases, with 15 bases between the two germline ends. CDR1 MDHEN and CDR2 SYDVKM come from the germline V gene. CDR3 length equals 12 residues. The CDR3 spells CASREDSTIYTF. Written as DNA, the CDR3 is TGTGCCAGCAGGGAGGACAGCACCATCTACACCTTC.

This clonotype was seen repeatedly, ten times or more. The V call is TRBV3-1, the J call TRBJ2-3; TRBD1 aligns across 9 bases. This CDR3 region has 17 residues. Germline assignment: CDR1 LGHDT and CDR2 YNNKEL (reference sequence). The V gene end was trimmed by 2 bases and the J gene end by 2 bases; junction bases not matched to a gene: 8. The CDR3, as DNA: TGTGCCAGCAGCCAATGGGGCCGGGACAGGGACACAGATACGCAGTATTTT. It codes for CASSQWGRDRDTDTQYF.

This clonotype was detected a few times. Just one base apart from a much larger clone, this may be a read error. This chain connects TRBV7-3 to TRBJ1-4; D unresolved. Germline-derived CDR1 and CDR2 are SGHTA and FQGTGA. The V gene lost 6 bases and the J gene lost 3 bases, with 11 bases spanning the gap. The CDR3 runs 14 residues. CDR3 amino acids: CASRLQEANEKLFF. The DNA for the CDR3 is TGTGCCAGCAGGCTCCAGGAGGCTAATGAAAAACTGTTTTTT.

This clonotype was detected many times. The rearrangement links TRBV12-3 or TRBV12-4 to TRBJ1-4; possible D gene TRBD1, 6 bases. This CDR3 contains 18 residues. Trimming cost V 6 bases and J 0 bases, with 20 bases left between them. In DNA, the CDR3 is TGTGCCAGCAGCTCAACAGACAGGAGCCTAGCAACTAATGAAAAACTGTTTTTT. Translating gives CASSSTDRSLATNEKLFF.

The sample holds many counts of this clonotype. The CDR3 protein is CASSWTLAGAYEQYF. The CDR3 bases are TGTGCCAGCAGTTGGACACTAGCGGGGGCGTACGAGCAGTACTTC. The chain carries TRBV6-5 and TRBJ2-7; TRBD2 matches 11 bases. The junction had 6 bases not matched to a gene; V was cut back by 4 bases and J by 4 bases. Germline V gives CDR1 MNHEY, CDR2 SVGAGI. The CDR3 has 15 residues.

The chain carries TRBV6-4 and TRBJ2-3; D not resolved. Germline values: CDR1 MRHNA, CDR2 SNTAGT. Between the trimmed V and J ends, which lost 2 bases and 0 bases, there was a span of 3 bases. CDR3 size: 13 residues. Here the CDR3 reads CASSDVSTDTQYF. CDR3 nucleotide sequence: TGTGCCAGCAGTGACGTAAGCACAGATACGCAGTATTTT.

The table lists this clonotype with many counts. The J gene is TRBJ2-1, the V gene TRBV15, with D perhaps matching TRBD1 or TRBD2 (6 bases each). The CDR3 runs 15 residues. V was clipped by 1 base and J by 4 bases, with 11 bases between them. Germline-derived CDR1 and CDR2 are LNHNV and YYDKDF (reference sequence). DNA of the CDR3: TGTGCCACCAGCAGAGTGGAGGGGGGATACAATGAGCAGTTCTTC. Its protein product is CATSRVEGGYNEQFF.

This clonotype has at least ten counts. This chain connects TRBV6-1 to TRBJ1-5; 8 bases are a match to TRBD1. Germline CDR1 is MNHNS and CDR2 is SASEGT. The ends lost 7 bases at V and 4 bases at J; junction bases unmatched: 12. CDR3 length equals 16 residues. The CDR3 sequence: CASTHGQGRHNQPQHF. CDR3 in DNA: TGTGCCAGCACTCACGGACAGGGAAGGCATAATCAGCCCCAGCATTTT.

This clonotype has a count of ten or more. This chain uses TRBV24-1 with TRBJ2-1; D might be TRBD2 (6 bases). The CDR3 sequence is 17 residues long. Germline assignment: CDR1 KGHDR and CDR2 SFDVKD. Trimming took off 1 base at V and 2 bases at J, with 14 bases between the two ends. The CDR3: CATSDFTGGKAYNEQFF. The CDR3 DNA sequence: TGTGCCACCAGTGATTTTACCGGGGGAAAAGCCTACAATGAGCAGTTCTTC.

In this sample, this clonotype turned up many times. The chain recombines TRBV7-2 with TRBJ2-1, with no clear D. The CDR3 is 12 residues long. V was clipped by 2 bases and J by 10 bases, with 9 bases between them. CDR1 and CDR2 from the germline V gene are SGHTA and FQGNSA. CDR3 sequence (DNA): TGTGCCAGCAGCTTAAGGGCCTCGGAGCAGTTCTTC. It codes for CASSLRASEQFF.

Ten or more counts support this clonotype. The V gene is TRBV19, the J gene TRBJ1-1; 10 bases align to TRBD1. V trimming: 7 bases; J trimming: 4 bases; junction bases outside the gene matches: 9. The CDR3 length is 15 residues. Germline V CDR1 and CDR2: LNHDA, SQIVND (reference sequence). This CDR3 reads CASIRTGGEVTEAFF. In DNA form, the CDR3 reads TGTGCCAGTATCCGGACAGGGGGAGAGGTCACTGAAGCTTTCTTT.

This clonotype was recorded at least ten times. The chain has TRBV18 and TRBJ2-7, with 7 bases fitting TRBD1. This CDR3 spans 14 amino acids. Germline V gene sequence: CDR1 KGHSH, CDR2 LQKENI. Germline trimming cut 5 bases from V and 4 bases from J; bases unmatched to any gene: 8. The CDR3 DNA follows: TGTGCCAGCTCATCATACAGGGGCCCGTACGAGCAGTACTTC. Its protein is CASSSYRGPYEQYF.

This clonotype was recorded at least ten times. The chain has TRBV24-1 and TRBJ1-4; D remains unclear. Germline assignment: CDR1 KGHDR and CDR2 SFDVKD. The CDR3 totals 13 residues. Deletions cut 9 bases from V and 11 bases from J, with 18 bases between. The DNA of the CDR3 is TGTGCCACCGGAGATTCAGAGGGAGGGAAACTGTTTTTT. It is translated as CATGDSEGGKLFF.

This clonotype was counted ten times or more. V gene TRBV2 combines with J gene TRBJ2-1, with 7 bases lining up with TRBD2. With V trimmed by 1 base and J by 8 bases, 2 bases remained unmatched. This CDR3 contains 13 residues. Germline-derived CDR1 and CDR2 are SNHLY and FYNNEI. The CDR3 reads CASSEGGRDEQFF. In DNA, the CDR3 is TGTGCCAGCAGTGAAGGGGGGAGGGATGAGCAGTTCTTC.

The sample holds a few counts of this clonotype. A much larger clone lies one base from this, so it may be a read error. The conserved closing phenylalanine or tryptophan is absent in this CDR3, likely reflecting a read error. The rearrangement links TRBV19 to TRBJ1-2; D is unclear. Germline CDR1 LNHDA, CDR2 SQIVND (reference sequence). CDR3 length: 12 amino acids. V was pared by 5 bases and J by 2 bases, with 6 bases between. CDR3 sequence (DNA): TGTGCCAGTAGTTTCCAAAACTATGGCTACACCCTC. Translated: CASSFQNYGYTL.

As regards this clonotype: This may come from a read error, since a much larger clone is one base off. V and J are TRBV6-2 or TRBV6-3 and TRBJ1-1; tentative D call: TRBD1 (5 bases). This CDR3 comprises 14 residues. V lost 7 bases to trimming and J lost 3 bases, with 15 bases between them. Looked up from germline, CDR1 is MNHEY and CDR2 is SVGEGT. The CDR3 DNA sequence: TGTGCCAGCAAAGTAGGGGCGCGAGACACTGAAGCTTTCTTT. Translated, it gives CASKVGARDTEAFF.

On this clonotype: With a much larger clone just one base away, this may be a read error. V and J are TRBV6-5 and TRBJ2-5, with TRBD1 as a possible D gene (5 bases). The CDR3 is 15 amino acids. Between the trimmed V and J ends, which lost 2 bases and 2 bases, there was a span of 12 bases. Germline assignment: CDR1 MNHEY and CDR2 SVGAGI. The DNA of the CDR3 is TGTGCCAGCAGTTACGGGGCACTATCTCAAGAGACCCAGTACTTC. This sequence encodes CASSYGALSQETQYF.

J is TRBJ1-1 and V is TRBV11-2, with a weak D call TRBD1 (5 bases). The CDR3 runs to 14 residues. Germline V lookup: CDR1 SGHAT, CDR2 FQNNGV. V was cut by 7 bases and J by 3 bases, with 15 bases left in between. The CDR3 protein is CASTGTVRYTEAFF. CDR3 bases: TGTGCCAGCACGGGGACGGTCCGGTACACTGAAGCTTTCTTT.

This clonotype was seen repeatedly, ten times or more. This chain connects TRBV7-9 to TRBJ1-6; 8 bases are a match to TRBD1. Per the germline V gene, CDR1 is SEHNR and CDR2 is FQNEAQ (reference sequence). V shed 1 base, J shed 9 bases, and the junction held 11 bases outside the gene matches. The CDR3 loop spans 17 amino acids. The CDR3 nucleotides are TGTGCCAGCAGCTTAGGGGCAGGGGGCGGAAGTTTTTCACCCCTCCACTTT. It is translated as CASSLGAGGGSFSPLHF.

The sample holds a few counts of this clonotype. A read error may explain this, as a much larger clone is one base away. The chain combines TRBV6-1 with TRBJ1-1; D call uncertain. Per germline, CDR1 MNHNS and CDR2 SASEGT. This CDR3 has 12 residues. The CDR3 sequence is CTSSRGETEAFF. The DNA of the CDR3 is TGTACCAGCAGCAGAGGTGAGACTGAAGCTTTCTTT.

This clonotype has a count of ten or more. The chain couples TRBV3-1 to TRBJ1-6; 10 nucleotides line up with TRBD1. The CDR3 is made up of 15 amino acids. The J segment lost 9 bases and the V segment lost 6 bases, leaving 8 bases of the junction unmatched. CDR1 and CDR2 (germline): LGHDT, YNNKEL (reference sequence). In DNA form, the CDR3 reads TGTGCCAGCAGGGCGGGGGGGACAGGGGTTTCACCCCTCCACTTT. Protein product: CASRAGGTGVSPLHF.

The sample holds one count of this clonotype. The V call is TRBV6-1, the J call TRBJ2-6; possible D gene TRBD2, 6 bases. The CDR3 is 17 residues long. Deletions cut 6 bases from V and 2 bases from J, with 17 bases between. From germline, CDR1 is MNHNS and CDR2 SASEGT. Here the CDR3 DNA reads TGTGCCAGCAGCCGGGACGGAGGGAACGCTGGGGCCAACGTCCTGACTTTC. As protein: CASSRDGGNAGANVLTF.

This clonotype was counted at least ten times. This sequence joins TRBV7-9 and TRBJ2-3; tentative D call: TRBD2 (5 bases). Germline-derived CDR1 and CDR2 are SEHNR and FQNEAQ (reference sequence). The V gene lost 8 bases and the J gene lost 4 bases, with 13 bases spanning the gap. The length of the CDR3 is 13 residues. CDR3 DNA: TGTGCCAGCCAACTGGGGAGCGCAGATACGCAGTATTTT. This sequence encodes CASQLGSADTQYF. The full variable domain, in which reference TRBV7-9 and TRBJ2-3 provide the parts outside the CDR3, is DTGVSQNPRHKITKRGQNVTFRCDPISEHNRLYWYRQTLGQGPEFLTYFQNEAQLEKSRLLSDRFSAERPKGSFSTLEIQRTEQGDSAMYLCASQLGSADTQYFGPGTRLTVL.

The table lists this clonotype with a count of one. The chain recombines TRBV7-2 with TRBJ2-1; no clear D. The V end lost 10 bases, the J end lost 0 bases, and 22 bases lay between the germline ends. CDR1 SGHTA and CDR2 FQGNSA come from the germline V gene. The length of the CDR3 is 17 residues. The CDR3 sequence is CAISLLLSVSSYNEQFF. As DNA, the CDR3 is TGTGCCATCAGTTTATTATTATCGGTAAGCTCCTACAATGAGCAGTTCTTC.